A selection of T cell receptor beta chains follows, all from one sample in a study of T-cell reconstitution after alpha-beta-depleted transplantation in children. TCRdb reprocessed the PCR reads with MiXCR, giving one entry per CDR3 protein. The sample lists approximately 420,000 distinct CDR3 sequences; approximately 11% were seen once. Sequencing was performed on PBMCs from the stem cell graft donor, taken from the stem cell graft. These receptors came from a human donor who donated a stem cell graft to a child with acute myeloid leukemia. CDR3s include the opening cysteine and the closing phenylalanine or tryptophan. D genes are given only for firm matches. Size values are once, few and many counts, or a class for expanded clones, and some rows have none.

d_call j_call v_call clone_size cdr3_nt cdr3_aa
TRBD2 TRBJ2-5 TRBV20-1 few TGCAGTGCTAGAGTAGCGGGGGAAGAGACCCAGTACTTC CSARVAGEETQYF
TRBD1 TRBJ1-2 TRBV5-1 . TGCGCCAGCAGCGGGACAGGGTCGTATCGCTACACCTTC CASSGTGSYRYTF
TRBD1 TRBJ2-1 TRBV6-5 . TGTGCCAGCAGCCGAGACAGGGGGCGATTCGGTGAGCAGTTCTTC CASSRDRGRFGEQFF
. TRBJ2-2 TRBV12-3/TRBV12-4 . TGTGCCAGCAGTTCACAGGCCGGGGAGCTGTTTTTT CASSSQAGELFF
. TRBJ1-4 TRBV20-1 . TGCAGTGCTAGAGATTTTTCTGAAAAACTGTTTTTT CSARDFSEKLFF
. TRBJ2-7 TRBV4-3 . TGCGCCAGCAGCCAAGGGGGGTTGAGCTACGAGCAGTACTTC CASSQGGLSYEQYF
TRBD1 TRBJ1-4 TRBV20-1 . TGCAGTGCCCCGGGACAGGGACATGAAAAACTGTTTTTT CSAPGQGHEKLFF
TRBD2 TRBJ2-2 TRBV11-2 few TGTGCCAGCAGCTCACACCCGGGACAGGGACTAGCGGCAGAGCTGTTTTTT CASSSHPGQGLAAELFF
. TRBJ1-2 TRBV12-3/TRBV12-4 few TGTGCCAGCAGTCCTCCCGGGACTGGCTACACCTTC CASSPPGTGYTF
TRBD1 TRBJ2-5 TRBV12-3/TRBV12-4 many TGTGCCAGCAGCCGCGCGGACAGGTCCGAGACCCAGTACTTC CASSRADRSETQYF
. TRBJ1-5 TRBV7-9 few TGTGCCAGCAGCTTATGGGGCGATCAGCCCCAGCATTTT CASSLWGDQPQHF
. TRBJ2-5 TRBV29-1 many TGCAGCGTACGAAAAGGAGAGACCCAGTACTTC CSVRKGETQYF
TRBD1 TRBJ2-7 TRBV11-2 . TGTGCCAGCAGCCCCTCCGGGACAGGGGGGTACGAGCAGTACTTC CASSPSGTGGYEQYF
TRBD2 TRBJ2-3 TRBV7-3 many TGTGCCAGCAGCCCTGGGGAAGCGGGGATCACAGATACGCAGTATTTT CASSPGEAGITDTQYF
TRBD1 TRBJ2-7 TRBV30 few TGTGCCTGGAGTCACCGGGACAGTAAGTACTTC CAWSHRDSKYF
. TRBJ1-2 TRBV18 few TGTGCCAGCTCACCCCAAGGATTACAGGGTGATGGCTACACCTTC CASSPQGLQGDGYTF
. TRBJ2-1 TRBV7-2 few TGTGCCAGCAGCCCGACGCTCAGGGAGCAGTTCTTC CASSPTLREQFF
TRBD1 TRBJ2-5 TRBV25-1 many TGTGCCAGCAGTACCACCCAGGGGGCTACGGGCCAAGAGACCCAGTACTTC CASSTTQGATGQETQYF
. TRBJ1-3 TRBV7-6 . TGTGCCAGCACCGAGCTTATGGGGAGCTCTGGAAACACCATATATTTT CASTELMGSSGNTIYF
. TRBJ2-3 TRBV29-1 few TGCAGCGTTCGCAGGGGCTTTTCGGATACGCAGTATTTT CSVRRGFSDTQYF
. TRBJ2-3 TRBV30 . TGTGCCTGGAGTACCCGGGGCACAGATACGCAGTATTTT CAWSTRGTDTQYF
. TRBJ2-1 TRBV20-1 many TGCAGTGCTAGACTCGGGGGCTGGGACCACAATGAGCAGTTCTTC CSARLGGWDHNEQFF
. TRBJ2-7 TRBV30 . TGTGCCTGGAGTGTAAAGGGAGCCTACGAGCAGTACTTC CAWSVKGAYEQYF
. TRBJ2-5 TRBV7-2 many TGTGCCAGCAGTAAAAGCGCGGCAACCCAAGAGACCCAGTACTTC CASSKSAATQETQYF
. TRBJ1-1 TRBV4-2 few TGTGCCAGCAGCCCTTTCGCCACTGACAGCACTGAAGCTTTCTTT CASSPFATDSTEAFF
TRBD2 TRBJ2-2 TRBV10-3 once TGTGCCATCGGTGGGGCTAGCGGGGGCTCGAACACCGGGGAGCTGTTTTTT CAIGGASGGSNTGELFF
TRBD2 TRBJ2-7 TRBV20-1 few TGCAGTGCTGGGCGTAGGACTAGCGGGACATACGAGCAGTACTTC CSAGRRTSGTYEQYF
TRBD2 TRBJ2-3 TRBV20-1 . TGCAGTGCTAGTATGACTAGCGGGCTTGGTACGCAGTATTTT CSASMTSGLGTQYF
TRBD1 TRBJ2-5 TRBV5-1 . TGCGCCAGCAGCTTGGACAGGGGGCTTGGTGAGACCCAGTACTTC CASSLDRGLGETQYF
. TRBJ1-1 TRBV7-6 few TGTGCCAGCAGCTTAGCGGGGGGGGCGGGGGATGAAGCTTTCTTT CASSLAGGAGDEAFF
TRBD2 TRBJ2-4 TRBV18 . TGTGCCAGCTCACCAAGCACTAGCGGGGGGGAAAACATTCAGTACTTC CASSPSTSGGENIQYF
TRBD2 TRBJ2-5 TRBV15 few TGTGCCACCAGCGCGGGACTAGCGGGGACCCAGCAAGAGACCCAGTACTTC CATSAGLAGTQQETQYF
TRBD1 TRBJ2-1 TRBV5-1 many TGCGCCAGCAGCGAGGGACAGGGCACCTACAATGAGCAGTTCTTC CASSEGQGTYNEQFF
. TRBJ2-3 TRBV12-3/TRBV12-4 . TGTGCCAGCAGTGCTAAGACTCAGGATACGCAGTATTTT CASSAKTQDTQYF
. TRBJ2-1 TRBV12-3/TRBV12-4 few TGTGCCAGCAGTTGGACAGACCACAATGAGCAGTTCTTC CASSWTDHNEQFF
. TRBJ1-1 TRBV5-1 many TGCGCCAGCAGCTTGTGGGCCGCAGTACAAAACACTGAAGCTTTCTTT CASSLWAAVQNTEAFF
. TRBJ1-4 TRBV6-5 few TGTGCCAGCAGTTACTCGGCACAGGGTGGCACTAATGAAAAACTGTTTTTT CASSYSAQGGTNEKLFF
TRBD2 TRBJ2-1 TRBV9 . TGTGCCAGCAGCGTTGGCGGGAGAGGGTACAATGAGCAGTTCTTC CASSVGGRGYNEQFF
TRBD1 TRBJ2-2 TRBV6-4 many TGTGCCAGCAGTCGGACAGGGACCACCGGGGAGCTGTTTTTT CASSRTGTTGELFF
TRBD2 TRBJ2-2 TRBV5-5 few TGTGCCAGCAGCGGGAGGGCAGAGAGCGCCGGGGAGCTGTTTTTT CASSGRAESAGELFF